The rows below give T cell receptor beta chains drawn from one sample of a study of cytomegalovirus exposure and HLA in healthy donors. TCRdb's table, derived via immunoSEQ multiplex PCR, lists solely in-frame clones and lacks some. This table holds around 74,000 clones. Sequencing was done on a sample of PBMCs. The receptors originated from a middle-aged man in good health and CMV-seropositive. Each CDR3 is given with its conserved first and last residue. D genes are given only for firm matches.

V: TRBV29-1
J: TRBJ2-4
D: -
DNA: TGCAGCGTTGTCGAGGTAAACATTCAGTACTTC
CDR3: CSVVEVNIQYF

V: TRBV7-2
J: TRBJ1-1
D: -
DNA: TGTGCCAGCGCGACGACTAGGGCGGTAGAAGCTTTCTTT
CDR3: CASATTRAVEAFF

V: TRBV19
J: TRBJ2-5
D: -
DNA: TGTGCCAGTAGTCTTAACAGGGGCGCGGGGGAGACCCAGTACTTC
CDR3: CASSLNRGAGETQYF

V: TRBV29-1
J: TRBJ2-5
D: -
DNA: TGCAGCGTTGCAGGGCAAGAGACCCAGTACTTC
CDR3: CSVAGQETQYF

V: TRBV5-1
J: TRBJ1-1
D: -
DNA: TGCGCCAGCAGCTCCGGGTCGGCGACTGAAGCTTTCTTT
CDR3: CASSSGSATEAFF

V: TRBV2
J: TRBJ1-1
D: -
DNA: TGTGCCAGCAGTGTTCGGGCTGAAGCTTTCTTT
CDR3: CASSVRAEAFF

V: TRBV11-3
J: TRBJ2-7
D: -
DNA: TGTGCCAGCAGCTCCCACTGGGCAGGGTGCCGTGCCGAGCAGTACTTC
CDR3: CASSSHWAGCRAEQYF

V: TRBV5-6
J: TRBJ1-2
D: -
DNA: TGTGCCAGCAGCTTGCGCCGGGGATACAACTATGGCTACACCTTC
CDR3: CASSLRRGYNYGYTF

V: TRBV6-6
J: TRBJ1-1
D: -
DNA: TGTGCCAGCAGTTCGGGGTTACCCCCCGCGGGTGAAGCTTTCTTT
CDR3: CASSSGLPPAGEAFF

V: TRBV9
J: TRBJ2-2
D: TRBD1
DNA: TGTGCCAGCAGCCCTCGACAGGGGGCGGCCGGGGAGCTGTTTTTT
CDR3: CASSPRQGAAGELFF

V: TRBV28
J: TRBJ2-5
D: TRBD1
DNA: TGTGCCAGCAGTTTGTACAGGGGGTTAGGAGAGACCCAGTACTTC
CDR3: CASSLYRGLGETQYF

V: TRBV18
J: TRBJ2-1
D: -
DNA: TGTGCCAGCTCACCCTTGGCCTCACCCTACAATGAGCAGTTCTTC
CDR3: CASSPLASPYNEQFF

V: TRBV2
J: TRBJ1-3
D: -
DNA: TGTGCCAGCAGTGGGGGGGGCTCTGGAAACACCATATATTTT
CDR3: CASSGGGSGNTIYF

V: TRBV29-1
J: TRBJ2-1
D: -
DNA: TGCAGCGTGGCCCCCAGGGGCCCACAGTTCTTC
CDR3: CSVAPRGPQFF

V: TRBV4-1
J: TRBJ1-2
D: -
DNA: TGCGCCAGCAGCCAAGATCCTGGCAGGGCCAACTATGGCTACACCTTC
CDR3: CASSQDPGRANYGYTF

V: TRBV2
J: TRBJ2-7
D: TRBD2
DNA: TGTGCCAGCAGTGACCTAGCGGGTTCCTACGAGCAGTACTTC
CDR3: CASSDLAGSYEQYF

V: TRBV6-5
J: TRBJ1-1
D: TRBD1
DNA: TGTGCCAGCCTTACAGGGGGTTTTAACACTGAAGCTTTCTTT
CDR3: CASLTGGFNTEAFF

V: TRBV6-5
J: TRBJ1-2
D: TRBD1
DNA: TGTGCCAGCAGTTTCCAGAGACCACAGGGGGACTATGGCTACACCTTC
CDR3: CASSFQRPQGDYGYTF

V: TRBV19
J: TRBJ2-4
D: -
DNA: TGTGCCAGTAGTGCCCCCCCGGGGGTGAACATTCAGTACTTC
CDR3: CASSAPPGVNIQYF

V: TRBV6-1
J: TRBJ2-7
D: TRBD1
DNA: TGTGCCAGCATGGGGACAGTCGTATCCTACGAGCAGTACTTC
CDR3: CASMGTVVSYEQYF

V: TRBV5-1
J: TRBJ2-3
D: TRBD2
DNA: TGCGCCAGCATTTATGGGGCTAGCGGGAGTGATACGCAGTATTTT
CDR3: CASIYGASGSDTQYF

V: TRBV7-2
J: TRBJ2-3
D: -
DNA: TGTGCCAGCAGCTTAGAGGGGTATACGCAGTATTTT
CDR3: CASSLEGYTQYF

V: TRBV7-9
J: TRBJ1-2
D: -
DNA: TGTGCCAGCAGCTCCGGTCCGGGGGGCGGCTACACCTTC
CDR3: CASSSGPGGGYTF

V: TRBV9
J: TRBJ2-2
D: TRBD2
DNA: TGTGCCAGCAGCGGCGGGAGGGGGGGGGCCGAGATAGCCGGGGAGCTGTTTTTT
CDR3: CASSGGRGGAEIAGELFF

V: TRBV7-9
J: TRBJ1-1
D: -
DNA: TGTGCCAGCACCCAACTCCCGGGGACTGAAGCTTTCTTT
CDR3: CASTQLPGTEAFF

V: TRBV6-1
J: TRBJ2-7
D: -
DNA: TGTGCCAGCACAGGGGGGAACTACGAGCAGTACTTC
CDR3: CASTGGNYEQYF

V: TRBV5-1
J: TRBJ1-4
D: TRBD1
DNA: TGCGCCAGCAGCTTGTCTACAGGGGGGGAAAAACTGTTTTTT
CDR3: CASSLSTGGEKLFF

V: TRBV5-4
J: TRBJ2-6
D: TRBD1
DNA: TGTGCCAGCAGCTTGGCTGGACAGGGGTCGGCCAACGTCCTGACTTTC
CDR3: CASSLAGQGSANVLTF

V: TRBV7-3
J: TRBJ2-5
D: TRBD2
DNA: TGTGCCAGCAGCTTAATGAGCGGGGGCGGAGAGACCCAGTACTTC
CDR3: CASSLMSGGGETQYF

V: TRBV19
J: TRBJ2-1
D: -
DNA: TGTGCCAGTAGTATGATCCTAGGAAATGAGCAGTTCTTC
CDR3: CASSMILGNEQFF

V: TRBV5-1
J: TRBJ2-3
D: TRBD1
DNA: TGCGCCAGCAGCTTGGGGACAGGGAGCGACACAGATACGCAGTATTTT
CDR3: CASSLGTGSDTDTQYF

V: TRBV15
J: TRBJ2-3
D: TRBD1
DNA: TGTGCCACCAGCAGAGCGGGACAGGGAACAGATACGCAGTATTTT
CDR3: CATSRAGQGTDTQYF

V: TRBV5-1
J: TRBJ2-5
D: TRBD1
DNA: TGCGCCAGCAGCATTTGGACAGGGGCTGGGGAGACCCAGTACTTC
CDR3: CASSIWTGAGETQYF

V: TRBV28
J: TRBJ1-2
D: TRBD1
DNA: TGTGCCAGCAGCCCGGGACAGTTTTATGGCTACACCTTC
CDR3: CASSPGQFYGYTF